Given below is one T cell receptor beta chain in context. The data stem from a study of blood T cell repertoires in COVID-19. Study context: PBMCs, B-cell-depleted T cells, or T cells provided the cDNA or gDNA that made up the material.

In the study's own analysis: Amplifying reference gene primers gave estimates of nucleated cell counts. Repertoires were generated with immunoSEQ multiplex PCR, while TCRdb's copy carries only in-frame clones and drops some. That table gives V, J and clone size, and the DNA gave D and trimming. The table shows 180,000 or so clones, with around 83% occurring only once. Sequencing was done on a sample of peripheral blood. The source of this sequence is a woman aged 25-40 years with active or convalescent COVID-19.

CDR3 sequence reads: CASSYGTSPVDNEQFF. The CDR3 DNA is TGTGCCAGCAGTTACGGGACTTCCCCTGTGGACAATGAGCAGTTCTTC. The rearrangement uses TRBV6-6 and TRBJ2-1; maybe TRBD2 (6 bases). Germline CDR1 is MNHNY and CDR2 is SVGAGI (reference sequence). The CDR3 sequence is 16 residues long. The germline V and J ends were trimmed by 2 bases and 5 bases, with 16 bases remaining between them.